This TCR beta chain stems from a study of T cells expressing NK-cell markers. TCR beta cDNA was generated via 5'RACE template switching incorporating UMIs. Following a re-call of the 5' RACE reads, TCRdb has one entry per CDR3 protein and lacks DNA. This table holds some 440,000 distinct CDR3 sequences. Germline loops: CDR1 DFQATT, CDR2 SNEGSKA (reference sequence). This CDR3 region has 16 residues. Study findings and constraints: Among a few donors, these clonotypes also ranked first in the CD3+CD56-NKG2C+ fraction.

Points on this clonotype: The target antigen is unknown.

Sample: blood T cells: a sorted CD56 or NKG2C T cell subset, CD4+ or CD8+ T cells, or bulk PBMC T cells (not recorded which). J is TRBJ2-1 and V is TRBV20-1; the D gene TCRdb calls, TRBD2, cannot be checked with no DNA. The TCR sequence derives from a woman aged 45-65 years in good health. The CDR3 protein is CSASWTSGIFNNEQFF.